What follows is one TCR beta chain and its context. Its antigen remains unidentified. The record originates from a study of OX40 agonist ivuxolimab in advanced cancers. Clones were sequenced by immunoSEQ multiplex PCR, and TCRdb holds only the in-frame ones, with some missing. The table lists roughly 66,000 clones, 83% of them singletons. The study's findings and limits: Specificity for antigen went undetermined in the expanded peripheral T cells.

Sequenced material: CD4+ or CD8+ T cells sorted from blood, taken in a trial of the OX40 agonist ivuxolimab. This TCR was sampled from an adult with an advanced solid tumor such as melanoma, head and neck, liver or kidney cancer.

DNA of the CDR3: TGTGCCAGCAGCTTAGCGGATAGGGTAGGGACCCAGTACTTC. As protein: CASSLADRVGTQYF. The chain employs TRBV7-9 and TRBJ2-5; D remains unclear. The CDR3 totals 14 residues. Trimming stripped 0 bases from V and 7 bases from J, with 12 bases between. From germline, CDR1 is SEHNR and CDR2 FQNEAQ (reference sequence).